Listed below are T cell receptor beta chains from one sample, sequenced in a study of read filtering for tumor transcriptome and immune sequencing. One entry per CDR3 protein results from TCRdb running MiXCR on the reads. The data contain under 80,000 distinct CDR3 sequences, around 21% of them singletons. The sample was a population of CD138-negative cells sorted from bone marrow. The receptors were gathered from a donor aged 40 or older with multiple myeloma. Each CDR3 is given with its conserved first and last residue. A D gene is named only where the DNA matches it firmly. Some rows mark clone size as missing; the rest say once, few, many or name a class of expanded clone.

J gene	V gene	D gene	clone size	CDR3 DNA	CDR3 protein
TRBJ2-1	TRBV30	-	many	TGTGCCTGGAGTATGGGGGGAGACAATGAGCAGTTCTTC	CAWSMGGDNEQFF
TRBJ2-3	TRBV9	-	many	TGTGCCAGCAGCGTAGCGGAAGATACGCAGTATTTT	CASSVAEDTQYF
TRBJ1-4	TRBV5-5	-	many	TGTGCCAGCAGCTTGTTGCCCGGTTTTAATGAAAAACTGTTTTTT	CASSLLPGFNEKLFF
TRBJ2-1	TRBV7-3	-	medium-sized	TGTGCCAGCAGCTTAGGGGGAGGCTTTTCCTACAATGAGCAGTTCTTC	CASSLGGGFSYNEQFF
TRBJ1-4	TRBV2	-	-	TGTGCCAGCAGTGAAGGGTCCCTTGGAGGCGAAAAACTGTTTTTT	CASSEGSLGGEKLFF
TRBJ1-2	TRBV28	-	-	TGTGCCAGCAGTTTGGGTTCCTATGGCTACACCTTC	CASSLGSYGYTF
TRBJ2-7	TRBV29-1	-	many	TGCAGCGTTGAAGCCTATTCCGGGACCCACTTC	CSVEAYSGTHF
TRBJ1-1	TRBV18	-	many	TGTGCCAGCTCACTTTCCGGGACAAAGAACACTGAAGCTTTCTTT	CASSLSGTKNTEAFF
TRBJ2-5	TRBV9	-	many	TGTGCCAGCAGCGGCCGGGACCTCCAAGAGACCCAGTACTTC	CASSGRDLQETQYF
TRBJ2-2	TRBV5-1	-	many	TGCGCCAGCAGCTTGGACTTCAACACCGGGGAGCTGTTTTTT	CASSLDFNTGELFF
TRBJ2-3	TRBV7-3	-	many	TGTGCCAGCAGCCGCACCGCACAGAACACAGATACGCAGTATTTT	CASSRTAQNTDTQYF
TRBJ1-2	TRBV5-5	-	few	TGTGCCAGCAGCTTGCAGCTAAACTATGGCTACACCTTC	CASSLQLNYGYTF
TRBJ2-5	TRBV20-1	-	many	TGCAGTGCTGAAAAAGGGGGTGGGGAGGAGACCCAGTACTTC	CSAEKGGGEETQYF
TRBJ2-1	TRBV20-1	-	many	TGCAGTGCTAGAGATCTCAACCGCCTGAATGAGCAGTTCTTC	CSARDLNRLNEQFF
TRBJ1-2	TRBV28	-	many	TGTGCCAGCACGTCCGGACGAAGGAATAGCTACACCTTC	CASTSGRRNSYTF
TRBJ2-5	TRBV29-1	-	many	TGCAGCGCCGCGAGTATGACGGCTGTCCAAGAGACCCAGTACTTC	CSAASMTAVQETQYF
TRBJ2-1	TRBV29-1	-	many	TGCAGCGTTGTTAGGCTAGCGAGCGCCTACAATGAGCAGTTCTTC	CSVVRLASAYNEQFF
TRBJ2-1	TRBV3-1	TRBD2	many	TGTGCCAGCAGCCAAGGGACTAGCATAGAGCAGTTCTTC	CASSQGTSIEQFF
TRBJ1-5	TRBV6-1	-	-	TGTGCCAGCAGAAACGGGATTCACTTCAATCAGCCCCAGCATTTT	CASRNGIHFNQPQHF
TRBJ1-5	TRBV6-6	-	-	TGTGCCAGCAATTCAGGGTTGAATCAGCCCCAGCATTTT	CASNSGLNQPQHF
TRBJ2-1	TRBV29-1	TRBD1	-	TGCAGCGTTTTGACCGACAGGGGGCTTTACAATGAGCAGTTCTTC	CSVLTDRGLYNEQFF
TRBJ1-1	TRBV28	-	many	TGTGCCAGCAGGCCAGAAAGCGGCACTGAAGCTTTCTTT	CASRPESGTEAFF
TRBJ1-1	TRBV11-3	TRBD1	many	TGTGCCAGCAGCTCCTATCGACAGGGGTCTGAAGCTTTCTTT	CASSSYRQGSEAFF
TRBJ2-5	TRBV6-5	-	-	TGTGCCAGCAATGAGGCAGGGGAGACCCAGTGCTTC	CASNEAGETQCF
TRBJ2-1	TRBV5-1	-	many	TGCGCCAGCAGCTTGCCAATCGGGGGCAATGAGCAGTTCTTC	CASSLPIGGNEQFF
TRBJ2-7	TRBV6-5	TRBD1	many	TGTGCCAGCAAACCCCAGGGGGTCCACGAGCAGTACTTC	CASKPQGVHEQYF
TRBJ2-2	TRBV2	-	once	TGTGCCAGCAGTGAAGCGCGCACCGGGGAGCTGTTTTTT	CASSEARTGELFF
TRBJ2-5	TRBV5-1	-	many	TGCGCCAGCAGCTTGTTGCAAGAGACCCAGTACTTC	CASSLLQETQYF